The source of this TCR beta chain is a study of blood T cell repertoires in COVID-19. As for the study in general: Researchers got acute and convalescent COVID-19 samples from the United States, Italy and Spain. The analysed material was cDNA or gDNA that came from T cells, B-cell-depleted T cells, or PBMCs.

This CDR3 contains 20 residues. The J segment lost 5 bases and the V segment lost 0 bases, leaving 12 bases of the junction unmatched. Germline values: CDR1 MGHRA, CDR2 YSYEKL. Across over 20 US areas, participants ranged in age from about 18 to 90 years. Authors' methods: Amplification with reference gene primers provided the estimates of nucleated cell counts. Some clones are missing from TCRdb's copy, which holds only in-frame ones; the method was immunoSEQ multiplex PCR. That table supplies the V and J calls and clone size; D and trimming were determined from the DNA. The table has 200,000 to 300,000 clones, roughly 88% seen once.

The source of this sequence is a woman aged 40 to 50 with acute COVID-19. Sequenced sample: PBMCs or T cells enriched from blood (not recorded which). This chain connects TRBV4-1 to TRBJ2-5; 16 bases map to TRBD2. The chain's CDR3 is CASSQDSSGTSGRARETQYF. In DNA form, the CDR3 reads TGCGCCAGCAGCCAAGATAGTTCCGGGACTAGCGGGAGGGCCCGGGAGACCCAGTACTTC.